The 16 T cell receptor beta chains below come from one sample, sequenced in a study of T cells in localized non-small cell lung cancer. TCRdb's table, derived via immunoSEQ multiplex PCR, lists solely in-frame clones and lacks some. The table includes some 18,000 clones, approximately 80% detected once. Material: peripheral blood, obtained before any cancer treatment. The source is a man between 40 and 69 years old with stage I lung adenocarcinoma.

The gene calls are TRBV29-1 and TRBJ2-5; no clear D gene. Trimming took off 6 bases at V and 6 bases at J, with 14 bases between the two ends. Germline V gene data show CDR1 as SQVTM and CDR2 as ANQGSEA. This CDR3 has 12 residues. CDR3 coding DNA: TGCAGCGTGGGAAATGAAGTAAAGACCCAGTACTTC. Protein product: CSVGNEVKTQYF. Using reference TRBV29-1 and TRBJ2-5 for the parts outside the CDR3, the full variable domain is SAVISQKPSRDICQRGTSLTIQCQVDSQVTMMFWYRQQPGQSLTLIATANQGSEATYESGFVIDKFPISRPNLTFSTLTVSNMSPEDSSIYLCSVGNEVKTQYFGPGTRLLVL.

The chain combines TRBV7-9 with TRBJ2-2, with TRBD2 identical over 11 bases. Germline CDR1 and CDR2: SEHNR and FQNEAQ (reference sequence). CDR3 size: 15 residues. Unmatched junction bases numbered 9, after V lost 5 bases and J lost 10 bases. This CDR3 is CASSPPLAGVEELFF. The CDR3 DNA reads TGTGCCAGCAGCCCACCACTAGCGGGAGTGGAGGAGCTGTTTTTT.

The chain employs TRBV5-6 and TRBJ1-1; 9 positions match TRBD1. The ends lost 2 bases at V and 3 bases at J; junction bases unmatched: 8. The CDR3 spans 16 residues. Germline-derived CDR1 and CDR2 are SGHDT and YYEEEE. The CDR3 region is CASSFLTGGVDTEAFF. CDR3 bases: TGTGCCAGCAGCTTCCTTACAGGGGGCGTGGACACTGAAGCTTTCTTT.

This chain uses TRBV21-1 with TRBJ2-6; the tabulated D call, TRBD2, remains unverified against the DNA. TRBV21-1 is shown as a pseudogene. CDR3 length: 18 amino acids. CDR3 nucleotides: TGTGCCAGCAGCAATGGGAGGGAGCCACCCTCTGGGGCCAACGTCCTGACTTTC. Protein: CASSNGREPPSGANVLTF.

The chain uses TRBV5-1 and TRBJ2-5; D tentatively fits TRBD1 or TRBD2 (5 bases each). Germline V gives CDR1 SGHRS, CDR2 YFSETQ. The V end was cut by 0 bases, the J end by 3 bases, with 12 bases between. The CDR3 runs 15 residues. CDR3 bases: TGCGCCAGCAGCTTGGAAAATGGGGGTAAAGAGACCCAGTACTTC. Protein sequence: CASSLENGGKETQYF. Filled out from reference TRBV5-1 and TRBJ2-5, the complete variable domain reads KAGVTQTPRYLIKTRGQQVTLSCSPISGHRSVSWYQQTPGQGLQFLFEYFSETQRNKGNFPGRFSGRQFSNSRSEMNVSTLELGDSALYLCASSLENGGKETQYFGPGTRLLVL.

This clone was observed a few times. The rearrangement uses TRBV5-1 and TRBJ2-7, with 13 bases that match TRBD2. The CDR3 totals 15 residues. Germline assignment: CDR1 SGHRS and CDR2 YFSETQ. V gave up 0 bases and J gave up 6 bases; unmatched junction bases: 3. This CDR3 reads CASSLEGTSGTEQYF. The CDR3, as DNA: TGCGCCAGCAGCTTGGAAGGGACTAGCGGGACCGAGCAGTACTTC.

DNA for the CDR3: TGTGCCAGTAGTATAGATGAGGGGACCAAACTGTTTTTT. Translated, it gives CASSIDEGTKLFF. The genes are TRBV19 and TRBJ1-4; tentative D call: TRBD1 (5 bases). The V end was cut by 0 bases, the J end by 11 bases, with 10 bases between. The CDR3 consists of 13 residues. Germline V CDR1 and CDR2: LNHDA, SQIVND (reference sequence).

The genes are TRBV18 and TRBJ2-2; 9 positions agree with TRBD1. The CDR3 contains 20 residues. Germline CDR1 KGHSH, CDR2 LQKENI. Trimming cost V 4 bases and J 6 bases; bases outside gene matches: 21. For the CDR3, the DNA is TGTGCCAGCTCACGAGCCGATGTCCAAATTCCGGGACAGGGTGCCGGGGAGCTGTTTTTT. Protein product: CASSRADVQIPGQGAGELFF. The full variable domain, rest sourced from reference TRBV18 and TRBJ2-2, is NAGVMQNPRHLVRRRGQEARLRCSPMKGHSHVYWYRQLPEEGLKFMVYLQKENIIDESGMPKERFSAEFPKEGPSILRIQQVVRGDSAAYFCASSRADVQIPGQGAGELFFGEGSRLTVL.

This clone was detected only a few times. This sequence joins TRBV2 and TRBJ2-7; weak D call: TRBD2 (6 bases). The ends were cut back, 5 bases at V and 6 bases at J, with 20 bases in the middle. Germline V gene sequence: CDR1 SNHLY, CDR2 FYNNEI. This CDR3 contains 15 residues. CDR3 coding DNA: TGTGCCAGCAGTCCTACCAGTGGGAGGAGAGGCGAGCAGTACTTC. Encoded protein: CASSPTSGRRGEQYF.

This chain joins TRBV28 and TRBJ2-1; D is perhaps TRBD2 (6 bases). The CDR3 contains 13 residues. V was shortened by 6 bases and J by 9 bases, with 15 bases between the two germline ends. The germline CDR1 and CDR2 sequences are MDHEN and SYDVKM. CDR3 in amino acids: CASRRGGHAEQFF. CDR3 in DNA: TGTGCCAGCAGGCGGGGAGGCCATGCTGAGCAGTTCTTC. Full variable domain (outside the CDR3, taken from reference TRBV28 and TRBJ2-1): DVKVTQSSRYLVKRTGEKVFLECVQDMDHENMFWYRQDPGLGLRLIYFSYDVKMKEKGDIPEGYSVSREKKERFSLILESASTNQTSMYLCASRRGGHAEQFFGPGTRLTVL.

There are a few counts of this clone. V and J are TRBV4-1 and TRBJ1-5; TRBD1 is a possible D gene (6 bases). The CDR3 totals 15 residues. The V and J ends lost 4 bases and 5 bases respectively, with 15 bases between them. The V gene's germline CDR1 is MGHRA and CDR2 YSYEKL. As DNA, the CDR3 is TGCGCCAGCAGCCGGTACCGGGACAACGATCAGCCCCAGCATTTT. The encoded protein is CASSRYRDNDQPQHF.

The chain employs TRBV5-1 and TRBJ1-1, with TRBD1 matching 8 bases. V lost 4 bases, J lost 6 bases, and 5 bases stayed unmatched. The CDR3 consists of 13 residues. Germline V gene lookup returns CDR1 SGHRS and CDR2 YFSETQ. The CDR3 loop is CASSQIQGAEAFF. CDR3 DNA: TGCGCCAGCAGCCAGATACAGGGGGCTGAAGCTTTCTTT. Complete variable domain (other parts from reference TRBV5-1 and TRBJ1-1): KAGVTQTPRYLIKTRGQQVTLSCSPISGHRSVSWYQQTPGQGLQFLFEYFSETQRNKGNFPGRFSGRQFSNSRSEMNVSTLELGDSALYLCASSQIQGAEAFFGQGTRLTVV.

This chain links TRBV7-9 with TRBJ2-1; D is unclear. Trimming took off 1 base at V and 9 bases at J, with 7 bases between the two ends. The germline CDR1 and CDR2 sequences are SEHNR and FQNEAQ (reference sequence). This CDR3 has 12 amino acids. The CDR3 region is CASSLETIEQFF. CDR3 nucleotides: TGTGCCAGCAGCTTAGAGACCATTGAGCAGTTCTTC.

CDR3 region: CASNLLAGGPRNEQFF. In DNA, the CDR3 is TGCGCCAGCAACCTCTTGGCGGGGGGGCCTCGGAATGAGCAGTTCTTC. The rearrangement joins TRBV5-1 to TRBJ2-1; 9 positions match TRBD2. Trimming took 6 bases from V and 7 from J; bases not matched to a gene: 14. Germline loops: CDR1 SGHRS, CDR2 YFSETQ. There are 16 residues in the CDR3.

The genes are TRBV27 and TRBJ2-1; 8 nucleotides align to TRBD2. Trimming cost V 6 bases and J 0 bases; bases outside gene matches: 4. This CDR3 region has 15 residues. The germline gives CDR1 MNHEY, CDR2 SMNVEV (reference sequence). DNA of the CDR3: TGTGCCAGCAGCCCCGGGACTAGCTCCTACAATGAGCAGTTCTTC. The encoded protein is CASSPGTSSYNEQFF.

The chain uses TRBV11-2 and TRBJ1-1; 10 bases are shared with TRBD1. V was clipped by 1 base and J by 4 bases; unmatched bases: 6. Germline-derived CDR1 and CDR2 are SGHAT and FQNNGV. This CDR3 has 16 residues. CDR3 amino acids: CASSLGRRTGGTEAFF. The CDR3 DNA reads as TGTGCCAGCAGCTTAGGCCGCAGGACAGGGGGCACTGAAGCTTTCTTT.